There are many counts of the clone carrying this T cell receptor beta chain. Its antigen is undetermined. These data belong to a study of T cells in Graves' hyperthyroidism and ophthalmopathy. Template material for amplifying TCR beta CDR3 regions consisted of RNA transcripts. The HTBI primer set drove a first-round RT-PCR of the TCR CDR3. TCRdb reanalysed the multiplex PCR reads using MiXCR and keeps one entry per CDR3 protein. The table has 620,000 or so distinct CDR3 sequences, about 14% seen once. Trimming pared 1 base from V and 2 bases from J, leaving 15 bases between. Germline V gene sequence: CDR1 LNHNV, CDR2 YYDKDF (reference sequence). This CDR3 region has 16 residues. Study-wide findings and caveats: Blood also held most thyroid clonotypes expanded beyond 0.001.

Input material: blood. The receptor comes from a woman aged 45-60 years with Graves' ophthalmopathy. The chain uses TRBV15 and TRBJ2-7; no clear D. The CDR3 DNA is TGTGCCACCAGCAGAGTTCCAAATCCCCCCCCCTACGAGCAGTACTTC. Amino acid sequence: CATSRVPNPPPYEQYF.